A single sample is the source of the 11 T cell receptor beta chains below, sequenced in a study of blood T cell repertoires in COVID-19. TCRdb's copy holds only in-frame clones and misses some; the assay was immunoSEQ multiplex PCR. The sample carries just over 95,000 clones, over 75% recorded once. The source material was peripheral blood. These receptors originate from a man aged 50-59 years with acute or convalescent COVID-19.

The V and J genes are TRBV10-3 and TRBJ1-1; 10 bases line up with TRBD1. The CDR3 length is 12 residues. Germline values: CDR1 ENHRY, CDR2 SYGVKD. J lost 5 bases, V lost 9 bases, and 3 bases had no gene match. The CDR3 DNA follows: TGTGCCATTCGGACAGGGGGTACTGAAGCTTTCTTT. Protein: CAIRTGGTEAFF.

This chain joins TRBV3-1 (or the pseudogene TRBV3-2) and TRBJ2-2, with 12 nucleotides matching TRBD2. The V and J ends lost 4 bases and 4 bases, in that order; junction bases with no gene match: 1. Looked up from germline, CDR1 is LGHDT and CDR2 is YNNKEL (reference sequence). The CDR3 has 15 amino acids. The CDR3 sequence: CASSRTSGATGELFF. In DNA form, the CDR3 reads TGTGCCAGCAGCCGGACTAGCGGGGCCACCGGGGAGCTGTTTTTT.

The chain carries TRBV5-1 and TRBJ2-1; 11 bases line up with TRBD2. CDR1 is SGHRS and CDR2 is YFSETQ in the germline V gene. The CDR3 runs 16 residues. Unmatched junction bases numbered 9, after V lost 4 bases and J lost 6 bases. The CDR3 DNA is TGCGCCAGCAGCCCCTCGACTAGCGGGAAGGGCAATGAGCAGTTCTTC. Its translation: CASSPSTSGKGNEQFF.

The gene calls are TRBV11-2 and TRBJ2-1; D might be TRBD2 (6 bases). Germline values: CDR1 SGHAT, CDR2 FQNNGV. V gave up 5 bases and J gave up 7 bases, with 18 bases separating them. The CDR3 runs 15 residues. This CDR3 is CASSQRYGSENEQFF. The CDR3 DNA sequence: TGTGCCAGCAGCCAGAGGTACGGGAGCGAGAATGAGCAGTTCTTC.

V usage is TRBV5-5 and J usage is TRBJ1-6; D gene uncertain. From germline, CDR1 is SGHKS and CDR2 YYEKEE (reference sequence). The V end was cut by 4 bases, the J end by 0 bases, with 8 bases between. The CDR3 is 15 residues long. In nucleotides, the CDR3 is TGTGCCAGCAGCCTAGAGCCCTCCTATAATTCACCCCTCCACTTT. Translation gives CASSLEPSYNSPLHF. Variable domain in full (rest from reference TRBV5-5 and TRBJ1-6): DAGVTQSPTHLIKTRGQQVTLRCSPISGHKSVSWYQQVLGQGPQFIFQYYEKEERGRGNFPDRFSARQFPNYSSELNVNALLLGDSALYLCASSLEPSYNSPLHFGNGTRLTVT.

V and J are TRBV6-1 and TRBJ1-2, with D possibly TRBD1 on 6 matching bases. The length of the CDR3 is 19 residues. Trimming shortened V by 2 bases and J by 8 bases, and 30 bases separated the two germline ends. The germline gives CDR1 MNHNS, CDR2 SASEGT. In DNA, the CDR3 is TGTGCCAGCAGTGAATTGAGAACGACTGGCATGGGGGCAGGCAAGGGCTACACCTTC. This gives the protein CASSELRTTGMGAGKGYTF.

The CDR3 coding sequence is TGTGCCACCAGCAGAGATCTGGCAGGTCCACGCTACACCTTC. Protein: CATSRDLAGPRYTF. The rearrangement uses TRBV15 and TRBJ1-2; D gene uncertain. This CDR3 is built from 14 residues. The V gene lost 0 bases and the J gene lost 9 bases, with 14 bases spanning the gap. CDR1 and CDR2 from the germline V gene are LNHNV and YYDKDF (reference sequence).

The chain uses TRBV2 and TRBJ1-4, with TRBD1 matching over 7 bases. The CDR3 consists of 14 residues. The germline V gene encodes CDR1 SNHLY and CDR2 FYNNEI. The ends lost 7 bases at V and 4 bases at J; junction bases unmatched: 6. The CDR3 region is CASTEDRFNEKLFF. The CDR3, as DNA: TGTGCCAGCACCGAGGACAGGTTTAATGAAAAACTGTTTTTT.

The CDR3 loop is CASSLGLAGDRFF. In nucleotides, the CDR3 is TGTGCCAGCAGCTTAGGGCTAGCGGGAGACCGGTTCTTC. The chain joins TRBV7-9 to TRBJ2-1; 10 positions agree with TRBD2. Trimming took 1 base from V and 15 from J; bases not matched to a gene: 6. CDR1 is SEHNR and CDR2 is FQNEAQ in the germline V gene (reference sequence). This CDR3 spans 13 amino acids.

V gene TRBV5-1 combines with J gene TRBJ1-1; TRBD1 aligns across 7 bases. This CDR3 is 12 amino acids long. Trimming took 0 bases from V and 7 from J; bases not matched to a gene: 0. The germline V gene has CDR1 SGHRS and CDR2 YFSETQ. This chain's CDR3 is CASSLAGGEAFF. For the CDR3, the DNA is TGCGCCAGCAGCTTGGCAGGGGGTGAAGCTTTCTTT.

V usage is TRBV21-1 and J usage is TRBJ2-7; TRBD2, the table's D call, lacks a check against the DNA. TRBV21-1 is a documented pseudogene. This CDR3 contains 15 residues. In DNA, the CDR3 is TGTGCCAGCAGCAGTGAAGTGGGGGGGGCCTACGAGCAGTACTTC. This gives the protein CASSSEVGGAYEQYF.